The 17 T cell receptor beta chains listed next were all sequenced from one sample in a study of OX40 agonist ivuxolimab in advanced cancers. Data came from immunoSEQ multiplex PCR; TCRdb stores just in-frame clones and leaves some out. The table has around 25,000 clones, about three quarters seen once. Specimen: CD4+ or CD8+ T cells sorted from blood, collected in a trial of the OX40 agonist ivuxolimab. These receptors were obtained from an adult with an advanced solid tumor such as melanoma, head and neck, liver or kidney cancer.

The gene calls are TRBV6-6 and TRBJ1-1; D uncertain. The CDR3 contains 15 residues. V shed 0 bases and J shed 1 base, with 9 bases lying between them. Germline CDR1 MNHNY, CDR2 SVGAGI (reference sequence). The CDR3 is CASSYSRAPNTEAFF. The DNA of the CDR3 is TGTGCCAGCAGTTACTCGCGGGCCCCGAACACTGAAGCTTTCTTT.

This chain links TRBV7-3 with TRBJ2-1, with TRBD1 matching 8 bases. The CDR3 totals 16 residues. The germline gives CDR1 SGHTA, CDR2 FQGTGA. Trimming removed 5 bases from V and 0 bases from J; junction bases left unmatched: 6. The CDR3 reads CASSLRGRGSYNEQFF. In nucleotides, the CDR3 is TGTGCCAGCAGCCTCAGGGGGCGTGGCTCCTACAATGAGCAGTTCTTC.

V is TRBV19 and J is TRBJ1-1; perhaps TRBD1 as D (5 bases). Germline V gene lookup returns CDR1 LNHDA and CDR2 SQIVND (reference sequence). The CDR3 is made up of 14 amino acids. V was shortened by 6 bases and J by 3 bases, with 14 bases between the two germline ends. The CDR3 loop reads CASRPGPTYTEAFF. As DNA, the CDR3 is TGTGCCAGTAGACCGGGACCCACTTACACTGAAGCTTTCTTT.

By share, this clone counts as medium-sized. The DNA of the CDR3 is TGTGCCAGCAGTCGTGAGGGGACGAACTATGGCTACACCTTC. Protein: CASSREGTNYGYTF. The gene calls are TRBV2 and TRBJ1-2; the D gene is possibly TRBD1 (5 bases). Germline V CDR1 and CDR2: SNHLY, FYNNEI. The CDR3 extends over 14 amino acids. The V end lost 5 bases, the J end lost 2 bases, and 12 bases lay between the germline ends.

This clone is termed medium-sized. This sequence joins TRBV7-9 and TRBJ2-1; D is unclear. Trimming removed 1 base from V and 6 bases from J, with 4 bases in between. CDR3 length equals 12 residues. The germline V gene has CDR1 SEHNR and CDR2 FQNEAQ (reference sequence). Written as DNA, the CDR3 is TGTGCCAGCAGCTTAGGGAGCAATGAGCAGTTCTTC. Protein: CASSLGSNEQFF.

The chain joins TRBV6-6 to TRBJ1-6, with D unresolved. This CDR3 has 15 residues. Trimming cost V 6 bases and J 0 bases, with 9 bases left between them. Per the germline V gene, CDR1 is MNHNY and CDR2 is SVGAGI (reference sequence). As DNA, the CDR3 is TGTGCCAGCAGACTAACAATCTCCTATAATTCACCCCTCCACTTT. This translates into CASRLTISYNSPLHF.

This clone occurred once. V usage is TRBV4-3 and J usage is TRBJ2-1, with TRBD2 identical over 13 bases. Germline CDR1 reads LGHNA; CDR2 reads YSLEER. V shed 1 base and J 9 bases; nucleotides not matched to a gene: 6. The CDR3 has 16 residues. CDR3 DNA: TGCGCCAGCAGCCAAGCCGGACTAGCGGGAGTAGGTGAGCAGTTCTTC. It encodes CASSQAGLAGVGEQFF.

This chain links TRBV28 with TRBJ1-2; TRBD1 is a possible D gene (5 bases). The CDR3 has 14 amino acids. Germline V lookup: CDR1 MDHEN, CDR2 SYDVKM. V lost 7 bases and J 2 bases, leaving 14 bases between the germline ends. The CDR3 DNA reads TGTGCCAGCACAACGGAGGGACTCAACTATGGCTACACCTTC. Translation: CASTTEGLNYGYTF.

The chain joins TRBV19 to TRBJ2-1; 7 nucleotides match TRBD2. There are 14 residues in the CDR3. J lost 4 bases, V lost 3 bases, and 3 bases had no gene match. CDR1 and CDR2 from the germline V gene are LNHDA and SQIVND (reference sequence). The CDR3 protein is CASSIRLAYNEQFF. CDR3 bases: TGTGCCAGTAGTATCCGACTAGCTTACAATGAGCAGTTCTTC.

The CDR3 reads CASSLVGARTGELFF. CDR3 sequence (DNA): TGTGCCAGCAGCTTGGTGGGGGCGCGGACCGGGGAGCTGTTTTTT. This chain joins TRBV5-6 and TRBJ2-2; a possible D gene is TRBD1 (6 bases). The V gene lost 0 bases and the J gene lost 5 bases, with 11 bases spanning the gap. CDR3 size: 15 residues. Germline V lookup: CDR1 SGHDT, CDR2 YYEEEE.

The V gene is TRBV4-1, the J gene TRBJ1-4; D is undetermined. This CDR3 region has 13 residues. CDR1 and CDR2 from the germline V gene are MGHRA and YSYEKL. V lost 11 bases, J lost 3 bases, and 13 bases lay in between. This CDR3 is CASSRAANEKLFF. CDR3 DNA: TGCGCCTCGTCTCGGGCGGCTAATGAAAAACTGTTTTTT.

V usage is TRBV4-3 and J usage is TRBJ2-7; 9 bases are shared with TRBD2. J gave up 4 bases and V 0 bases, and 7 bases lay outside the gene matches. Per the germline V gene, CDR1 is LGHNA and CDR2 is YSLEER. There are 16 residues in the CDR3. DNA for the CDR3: TGCGCCAGCAGCCAAGAATCGGTAGCGGGAGTGTACGAGCAGTACTTC. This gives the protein CASSQESVAGVYEQYF.

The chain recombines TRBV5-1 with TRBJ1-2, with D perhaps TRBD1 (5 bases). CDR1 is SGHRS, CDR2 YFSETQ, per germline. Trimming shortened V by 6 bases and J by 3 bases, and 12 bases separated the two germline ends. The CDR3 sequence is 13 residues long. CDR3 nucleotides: TGCGCCAGCACCTTAGACAGAGACTATGGCTACACCTTC. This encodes CASTLDRDYGYTF. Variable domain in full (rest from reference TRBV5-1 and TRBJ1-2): KAGVTQTPRYLIKTRGQQVTLSCSPISGHRSVSWYQQTPGQGLQFLFEYFSETQRNKGNFPGRFSGRQFSNSRSEMNVSTLELGDSALYLCASTLDRDYGYTFGSGTRLTVV.

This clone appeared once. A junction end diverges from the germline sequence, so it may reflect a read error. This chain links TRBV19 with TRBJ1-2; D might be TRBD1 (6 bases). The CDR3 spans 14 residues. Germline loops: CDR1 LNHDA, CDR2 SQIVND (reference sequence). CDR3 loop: CASRIQEGDYGYTF. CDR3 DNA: TGTGCCAGTCGTATACAGGAGGGGGACTATGGCTACACCTTC.

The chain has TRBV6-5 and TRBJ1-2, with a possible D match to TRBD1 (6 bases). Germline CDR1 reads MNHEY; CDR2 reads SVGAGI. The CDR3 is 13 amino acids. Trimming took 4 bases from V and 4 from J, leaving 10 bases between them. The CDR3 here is CASSLGQLYGYTF. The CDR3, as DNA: TGTGCCAGCAGTTTGGGACAACTCTATGGCTACACCTTC.

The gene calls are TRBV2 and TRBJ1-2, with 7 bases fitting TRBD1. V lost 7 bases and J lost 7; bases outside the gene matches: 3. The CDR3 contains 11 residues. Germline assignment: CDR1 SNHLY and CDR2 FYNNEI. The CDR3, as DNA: TGTGCCAGCAAGGCAGGGGGTGGCTACACCTTC. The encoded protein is CASKAGGGYTF.

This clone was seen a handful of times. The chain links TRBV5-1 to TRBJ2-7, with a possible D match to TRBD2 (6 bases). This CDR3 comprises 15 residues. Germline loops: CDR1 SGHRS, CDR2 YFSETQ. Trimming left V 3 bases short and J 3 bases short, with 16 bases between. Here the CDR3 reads CASSSSIGGIYEQYF. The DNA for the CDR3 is TGCGCCAGCAGCTCGTCCATTGGGGGGATCTACGAGCAGTACTTC.